This entry describes one T cell receptor beta chain. The data were taken from a study of blood T cell repertoires in COVID-19. This CDR3 is 17 amino acids long. Germline CDR1 is KGHSH and CDR2 is LQKENI. Germline trimming cut 3 bases from V and 3 bases from J; bases unmatched to any gene: 9. This table comes from immunoSEQ multiplex PCR, and its TCRdb copy is limited to in-frame clones, with some not included. The sample yields more than 95,000 clones, around 85% seen once. This clonotype was obtained from a woman older than 75 with active or convalescent COVID-19. This rearrangement joins TRBV18 to TRBJ1-4; 8 bases align to TRBD1. Sample: peripheral blood. The CDR3 spells CASSPIKGQGANEKLFF. The CDR3 nucleotides are TGTGCCAGCTCACCCATAAAAGGACAGGGCGCTAATGAAAAACTGTTTTTT.